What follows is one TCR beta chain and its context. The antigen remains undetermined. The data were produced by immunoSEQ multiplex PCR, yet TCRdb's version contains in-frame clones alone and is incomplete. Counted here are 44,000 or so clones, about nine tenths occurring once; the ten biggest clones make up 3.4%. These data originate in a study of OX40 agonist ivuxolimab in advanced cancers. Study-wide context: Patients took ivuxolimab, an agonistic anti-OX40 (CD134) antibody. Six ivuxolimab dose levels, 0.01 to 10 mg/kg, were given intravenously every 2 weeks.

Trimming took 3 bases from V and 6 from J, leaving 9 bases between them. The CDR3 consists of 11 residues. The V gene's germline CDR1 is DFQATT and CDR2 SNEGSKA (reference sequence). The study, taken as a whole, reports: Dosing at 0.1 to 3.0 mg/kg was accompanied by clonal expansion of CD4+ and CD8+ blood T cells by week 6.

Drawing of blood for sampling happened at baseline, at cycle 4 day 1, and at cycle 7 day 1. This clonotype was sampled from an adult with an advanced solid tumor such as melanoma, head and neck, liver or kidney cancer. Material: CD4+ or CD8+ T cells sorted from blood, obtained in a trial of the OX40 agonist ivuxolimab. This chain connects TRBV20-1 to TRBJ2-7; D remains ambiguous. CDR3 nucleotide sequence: TGCAGTGCTAGTCGACCCTCCGAGCAGTACTTC. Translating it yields CSASRPSEQYF.